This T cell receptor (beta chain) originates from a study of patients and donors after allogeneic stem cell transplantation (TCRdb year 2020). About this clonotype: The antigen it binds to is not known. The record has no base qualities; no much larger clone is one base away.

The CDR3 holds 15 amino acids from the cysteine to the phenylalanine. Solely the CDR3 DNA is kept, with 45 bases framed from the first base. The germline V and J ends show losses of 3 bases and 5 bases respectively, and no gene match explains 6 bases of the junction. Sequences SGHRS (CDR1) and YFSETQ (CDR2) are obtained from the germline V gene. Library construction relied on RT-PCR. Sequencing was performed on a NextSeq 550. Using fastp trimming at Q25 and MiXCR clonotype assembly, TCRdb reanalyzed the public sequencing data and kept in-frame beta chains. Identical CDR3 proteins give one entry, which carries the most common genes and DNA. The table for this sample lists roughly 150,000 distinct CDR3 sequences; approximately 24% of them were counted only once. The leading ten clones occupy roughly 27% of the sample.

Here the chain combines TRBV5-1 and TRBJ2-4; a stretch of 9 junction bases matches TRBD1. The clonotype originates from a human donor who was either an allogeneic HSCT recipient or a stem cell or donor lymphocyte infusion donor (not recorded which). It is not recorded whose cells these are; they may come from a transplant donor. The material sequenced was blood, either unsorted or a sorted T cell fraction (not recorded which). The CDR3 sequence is CASSYNTGGENIQYF. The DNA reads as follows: TGCGCCAGCAGCTACAACACAGGGGGCGAAAACATTCAGTACTTC.